This T cell receptor beta chain is from a study of cytomegalovirus exposure and HLA in healthy donors. Germline CDR1 reads MDHEN; CDR2 reads SYDVKM. After removal of 5 bases from V and 8 bases from J, the junction contained 8 bases not matched to a gene. The CDR3 is 14 amino acids. Details on this clone: Its antigen is undetermined.

Profiling relied on immunoSEQ multiplex PCR, and the TCRdb table lists in-frame clones only, not all of them. The sample has fewer than 100,000 clones; roughly 94% are singletons. Study-wide results and limits: First-cohort TCR clusters were later found to tend to co-occur in the 90 to 150 validation repertoires.

This receptor was obtained from a woman between 18 and 29 years old in good health and CMV-seropositive. The gene calls are TRBV28 and TRBJ1-2, with 10 bases matching TRBD1. Sequencing was carried out using PBMCs. CDR3 DNA sequence: TGTGCCAGCAGTACGGGACAGGGGTTAGGCGGCTACACCTTC. The encoded protein is CASSTGQGLGGYTF.